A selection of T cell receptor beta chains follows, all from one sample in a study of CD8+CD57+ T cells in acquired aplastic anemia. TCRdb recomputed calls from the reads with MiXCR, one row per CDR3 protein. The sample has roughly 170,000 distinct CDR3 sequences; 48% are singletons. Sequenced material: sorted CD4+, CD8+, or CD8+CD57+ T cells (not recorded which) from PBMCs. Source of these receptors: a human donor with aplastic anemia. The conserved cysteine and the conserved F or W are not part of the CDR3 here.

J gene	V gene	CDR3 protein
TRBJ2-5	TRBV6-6	ASSYPGDRETQY
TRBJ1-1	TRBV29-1	SVRVNTEAF
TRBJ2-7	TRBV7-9	ASSSRQSYEQY
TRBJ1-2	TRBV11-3	ASSSRDGYT
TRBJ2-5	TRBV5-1	ASSSGTGNQETQY
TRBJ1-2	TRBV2	ASRDAGYGYT
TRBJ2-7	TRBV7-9	ASSPGTLEQY
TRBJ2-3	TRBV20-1	SANRLAMDTQY
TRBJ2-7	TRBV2	ASSARDRRGEQY
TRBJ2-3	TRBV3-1	ASSRASGYTQY
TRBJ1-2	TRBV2	ASSEEGPSGYT
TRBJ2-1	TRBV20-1	SASGTSGGAHEQF
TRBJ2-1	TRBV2	ASSDGTSGEQF
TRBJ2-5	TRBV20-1	SAHMGETQY
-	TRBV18	ASSTDSSYNEQF
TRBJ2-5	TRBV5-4	ASSLVLQETQY
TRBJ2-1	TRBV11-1	ASSLVIGSLADNEQF
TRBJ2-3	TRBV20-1	SAGAITDTQY
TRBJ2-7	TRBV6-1	ASMTGLRGTHEQY
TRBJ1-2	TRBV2	ASTLGPSYGYT
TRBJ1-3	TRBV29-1	SVAYGSGNTIY
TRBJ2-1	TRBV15	ATSRDPGGSYNEQF
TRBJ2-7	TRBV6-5	ASSYSGTRTYEQY
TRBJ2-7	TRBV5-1	ASSSGLGAGYEQY
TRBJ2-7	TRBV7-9	ASSLSGDYEQY
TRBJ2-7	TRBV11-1	ASSEGGGWGVGSYEQY
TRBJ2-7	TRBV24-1	ATSDRSYEQY
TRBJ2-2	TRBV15	ATSRDRLAANTGELF